This T cell receptor (beta chain) came from a study of T cells in Graves' hyperthyroidism and ophthalmopathy. Study-level points and caveats: Peripheral blood also featured most of the thyroid clonotypes expanded above 0.001.

The blood was taken when hyperthyroidism was first diagnosed, before any ophthalmopathy symptoms showed up. The PBMCs studied were ones that came from about 9.9 ml fresh peripheral blood. About this clonotype: As yet, its antigen is unknown.

Germline V lookup: CDR1 DFQATT, CDR2 SNEGSKA (reference sequence). V was pared by 2 bases and J by 6 bases, with 10 bases of the junction left unmatched. The CDR3 sequence is 14 residues long. Researchers amplified the TCR beta CDR3 regions from RNA transcripts. In the first-round RT-PCR of the TCR CDR3, the HTBI primer set was used. MiXCR, applied by TCRdb to the multiplex PCR reads, yields one record per CDR3 protein. The sample gives roughly 260,000 distinct CDR3 sequences, approximately 15% of which show up once; 13% is in the top ten. V usage is TRBV20-1 and J usage is TRBJ2-7; 7 bases fit TRBD1. This clonotype was obtained from a woman between 40 and 55 years old with Graves' hyperthyroidism that later progressed to Graves' ophthalmopathy. The sequencing input was blood. CDR3 loop: CSARPRQGRAEQYF. CDR3 nucleotides: TGCAGTGCTAGACCCCGACAGGGACGGGCCGAGCAGTACTTC.